This T cell receptor (beta chain) is drawn from a study of beta chain features in type 1 diabetes. Study-level points and caveats: VDJ junctions in type 1 diabetes patients carried more deletions and fewer insertions.

The CDR3 runs 12 residues. Germline V gene lookup returns CDR1 SGHTA and CDR2 FQGNSA. The V end was cut by 8 bases, the J end by 0 bases, with 6 bases between. All of the isolated RNA was reverse transcribed, so expressed TCRB transcripts were sequenced. Profiled with immunoSEQ multiplex PCR; TCRdb holds only in-frame clones, not every one. The sample contains hundreds of thousands of clones, 12% to 15% of which appear only once. Concerning this clone itself: Its antigen is unknown.

Sequencing used central memory CD4+ T cells from blood. This receptor was obtained from a man aged 25 to 45 in good health. The rearrangement uses TRBV7-2 and TRBJ2-3; no definite D call. The CDR3 DNA reads TGTGCCAGCGGGGTTAGCACAGATACGCAGTATTTT. It translates to CASGVSTDTQYF.